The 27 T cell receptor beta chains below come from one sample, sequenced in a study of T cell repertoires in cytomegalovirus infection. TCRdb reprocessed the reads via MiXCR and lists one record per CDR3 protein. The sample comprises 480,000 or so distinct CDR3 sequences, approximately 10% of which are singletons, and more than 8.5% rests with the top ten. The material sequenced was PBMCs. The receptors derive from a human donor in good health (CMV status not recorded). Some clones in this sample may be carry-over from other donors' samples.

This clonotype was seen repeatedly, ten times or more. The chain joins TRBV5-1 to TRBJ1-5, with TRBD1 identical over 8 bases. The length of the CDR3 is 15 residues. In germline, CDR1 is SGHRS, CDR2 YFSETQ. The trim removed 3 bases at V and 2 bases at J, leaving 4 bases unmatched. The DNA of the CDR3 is TGCGCCAGCAGCTATGGACAGGGAGGCAATCAGCCCCAGCATTTT. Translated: CASSYGQGGNQPQHF.

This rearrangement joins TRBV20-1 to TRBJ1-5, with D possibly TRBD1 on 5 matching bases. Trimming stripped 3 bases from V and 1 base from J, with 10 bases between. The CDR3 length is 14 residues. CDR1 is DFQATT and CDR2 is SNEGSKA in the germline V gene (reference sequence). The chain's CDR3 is CSARDGTSNQPQHF. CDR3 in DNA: TGCAGTGCTAGGGACGGGACCAGCAATCAGCCCCAGCATTTT.

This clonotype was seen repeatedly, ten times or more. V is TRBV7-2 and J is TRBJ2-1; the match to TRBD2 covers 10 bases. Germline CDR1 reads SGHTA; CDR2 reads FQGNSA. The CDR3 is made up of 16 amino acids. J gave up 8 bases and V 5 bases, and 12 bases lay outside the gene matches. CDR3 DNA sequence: TGTGCCAGCAGCCCTCCTAATAGCGGGAGGTGGGATGAGCAGTTCTTC. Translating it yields CASSPPNSGRWDEQFF.

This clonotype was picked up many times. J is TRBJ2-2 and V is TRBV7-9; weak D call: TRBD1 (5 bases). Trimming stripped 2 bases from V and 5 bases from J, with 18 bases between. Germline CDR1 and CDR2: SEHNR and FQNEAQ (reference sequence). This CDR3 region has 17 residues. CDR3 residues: CASSLTFRSKGTGELFF. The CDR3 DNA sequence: TGTGCCAGCAGCTTAACTTTTAGATCGAAGGGGACCGGGGAGCTGTTTTTT.

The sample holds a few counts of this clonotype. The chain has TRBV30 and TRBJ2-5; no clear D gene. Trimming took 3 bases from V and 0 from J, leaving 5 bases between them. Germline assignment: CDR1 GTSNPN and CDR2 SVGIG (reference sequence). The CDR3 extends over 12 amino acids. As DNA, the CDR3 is TGTGCCTGGAGGGTTTACCAAGAGACCCAGTACTTC. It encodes CAWRVYQETQYF.

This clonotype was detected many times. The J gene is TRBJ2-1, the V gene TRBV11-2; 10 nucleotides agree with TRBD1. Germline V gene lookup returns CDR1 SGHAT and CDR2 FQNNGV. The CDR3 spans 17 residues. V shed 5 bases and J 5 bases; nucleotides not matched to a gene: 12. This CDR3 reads CASSPRKDRGSHNEQFF. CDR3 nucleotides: TGTGCCAGCAGCCCGCGAAAGGACAGGGGGTCTCACAATGAGCAGTTCTTC.

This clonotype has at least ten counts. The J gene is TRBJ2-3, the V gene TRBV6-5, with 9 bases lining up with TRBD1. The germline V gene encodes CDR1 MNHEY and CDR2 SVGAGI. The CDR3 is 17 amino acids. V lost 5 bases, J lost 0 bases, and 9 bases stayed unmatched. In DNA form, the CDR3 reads TGTGCCAGCAGTATCGGGACAGGGAGTACGAGCACAGATACGCAGTATTTT. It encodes CASSIGTGSTSTDTQYF.

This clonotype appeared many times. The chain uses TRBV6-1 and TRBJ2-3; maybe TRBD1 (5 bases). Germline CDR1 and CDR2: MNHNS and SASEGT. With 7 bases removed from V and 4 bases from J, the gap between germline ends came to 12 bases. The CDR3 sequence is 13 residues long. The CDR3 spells CASNSQGPDTQYF. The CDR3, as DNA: TGTGCCAGCAATTCTCAGGGTCCAGATACGCAGTATTTT.

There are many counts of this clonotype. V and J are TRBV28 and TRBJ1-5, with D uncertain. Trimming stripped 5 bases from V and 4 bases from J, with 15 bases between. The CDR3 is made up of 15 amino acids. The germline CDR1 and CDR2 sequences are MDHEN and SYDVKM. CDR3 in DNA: TGTGCCAGCAGTCTGCCCCCGCGGGGAAATCAGCCCCAGCATTTT. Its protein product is CASSLPPRGNQPQHF.

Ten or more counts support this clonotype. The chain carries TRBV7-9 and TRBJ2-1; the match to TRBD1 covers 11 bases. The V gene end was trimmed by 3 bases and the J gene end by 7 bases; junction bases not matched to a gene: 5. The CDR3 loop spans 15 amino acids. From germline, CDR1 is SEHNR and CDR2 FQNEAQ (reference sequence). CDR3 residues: CASSFGQGAENEQFF. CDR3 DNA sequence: TGTGCCAGCAGCTTTGGACAGGGGGCTGAGAATGAGCAGTTCTTC.

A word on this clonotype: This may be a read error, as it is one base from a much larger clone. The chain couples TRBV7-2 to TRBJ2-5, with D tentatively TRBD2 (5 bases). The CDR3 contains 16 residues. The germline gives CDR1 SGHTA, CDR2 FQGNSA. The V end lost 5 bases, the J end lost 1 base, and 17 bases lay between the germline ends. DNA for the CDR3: TGTGCCAGCAGCCCCTCGGTTAGCGTGGTCCAAGAGACCCAGTACTTC. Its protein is CASSPSVSVVQETQYF.

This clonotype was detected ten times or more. In nucleotides, the CDR3 is TGTGCCAGTAGTGCGCCTTGGGGGACAGACGGCTACACCTTC. Protein: CASSAPWGTDGYTF. The V and J genes are TRBV19 and TRBJ1-2, with 7 bases lining up with TRBD1. Germline-derived CDR1 and CDR2 are LNHDA and SQIVND (reference sequence). The CDR3 totals 14 residues. J lost 8 bases, V lost 5 bases, and 11 bases had no gene match.

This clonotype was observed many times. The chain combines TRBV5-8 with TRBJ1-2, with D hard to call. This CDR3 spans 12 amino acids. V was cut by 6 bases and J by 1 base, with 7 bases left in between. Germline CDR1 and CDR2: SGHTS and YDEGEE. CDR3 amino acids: CASIRDNYGYTF. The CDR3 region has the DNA TGTGCCAGCATAAGAGATAACTATGGCTACACCTTC.

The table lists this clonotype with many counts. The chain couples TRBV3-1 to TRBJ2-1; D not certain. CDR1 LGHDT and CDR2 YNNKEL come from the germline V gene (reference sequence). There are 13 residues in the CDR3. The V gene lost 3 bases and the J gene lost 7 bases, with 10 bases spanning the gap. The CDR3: CASSHGRQNEQFF. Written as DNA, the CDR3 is TGTGCCAGCAGCCACGGCAGGCAAAATGAGCAGTTCTTC.

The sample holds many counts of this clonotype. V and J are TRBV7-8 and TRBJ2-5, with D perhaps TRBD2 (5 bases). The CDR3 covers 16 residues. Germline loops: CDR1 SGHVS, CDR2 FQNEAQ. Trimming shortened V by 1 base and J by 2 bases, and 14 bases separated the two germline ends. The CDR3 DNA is TGTGCCAGCAGCTTAGGGGCAGGAGCGGCTCAAGAGACCCAGTACTTC. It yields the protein CASSLGAGAAQETQYF.

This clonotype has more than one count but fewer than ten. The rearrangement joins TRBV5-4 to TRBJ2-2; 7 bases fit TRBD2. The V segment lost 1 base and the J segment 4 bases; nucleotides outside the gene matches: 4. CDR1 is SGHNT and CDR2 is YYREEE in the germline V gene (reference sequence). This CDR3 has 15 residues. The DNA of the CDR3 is TGTGCCAGCAGCTTGAGGCTAGCGGCCACCGGGGAGCTGTTTTTT. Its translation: CASSLRLAATGELFF. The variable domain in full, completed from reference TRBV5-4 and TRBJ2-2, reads ETGVTQSPTHLIKTRGQQVTLRCSSQSGHNTVSWYQQALGQGPQFIFQYYREEENGRGNFPPRFSGLQFPNYSSELNVNALELDDSALYLCASSLRLAATGELFFGEGSRLTVL.

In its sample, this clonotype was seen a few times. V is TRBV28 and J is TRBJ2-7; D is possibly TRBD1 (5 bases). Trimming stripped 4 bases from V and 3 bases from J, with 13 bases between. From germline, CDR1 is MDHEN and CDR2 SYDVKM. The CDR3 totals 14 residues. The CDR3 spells CASSWQGRYYEQYF. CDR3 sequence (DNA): TGTGCCAGCAGTTGGCAGGGAAGGTACTACGAGCAGTACTTC.

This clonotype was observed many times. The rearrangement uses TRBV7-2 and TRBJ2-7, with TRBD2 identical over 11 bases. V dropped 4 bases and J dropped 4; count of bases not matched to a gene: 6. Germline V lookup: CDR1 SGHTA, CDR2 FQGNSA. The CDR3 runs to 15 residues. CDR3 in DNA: TGTGCCAGCAGCTCTACTAGCGGGAGTTGGTACGAGCAGTACTTC. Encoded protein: CASSSTSGSWYEQYF.

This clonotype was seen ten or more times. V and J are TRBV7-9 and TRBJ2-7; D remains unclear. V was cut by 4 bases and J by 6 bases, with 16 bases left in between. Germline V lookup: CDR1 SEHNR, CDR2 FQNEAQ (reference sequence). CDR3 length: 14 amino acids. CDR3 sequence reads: CASSSQSPLSEQYF. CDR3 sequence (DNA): TGTGCCAGCAGCTCGCAAAGCCCCCTGAGCGAGCAGTACTTC.

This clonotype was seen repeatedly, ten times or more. The CDR3: CASSDSGRQAFF. The CDR3, as DNA: TGTGCCAGCAGCGATTCCGGGAGACAAGCTTTCTTT. This chain joins TRBV7-6 and TRBJ1-1; D gene uncertain. V dropped 5 bases and J dropped 9 bases, with 13 bases sitting between them. The CDR3 extends over 12 amino acids. The V gene's germline CDR1 is SGHVS and CDR2 FNYEAQ.

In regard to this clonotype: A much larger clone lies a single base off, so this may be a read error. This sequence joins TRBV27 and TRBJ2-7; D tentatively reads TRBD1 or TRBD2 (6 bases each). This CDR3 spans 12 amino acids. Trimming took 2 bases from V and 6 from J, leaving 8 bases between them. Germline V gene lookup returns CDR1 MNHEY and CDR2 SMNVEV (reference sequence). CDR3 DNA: TGTGCCAGCAGTTTAAGGGGGGTCGAGCAGTACTTC. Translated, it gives CASSLRGVEQYF.

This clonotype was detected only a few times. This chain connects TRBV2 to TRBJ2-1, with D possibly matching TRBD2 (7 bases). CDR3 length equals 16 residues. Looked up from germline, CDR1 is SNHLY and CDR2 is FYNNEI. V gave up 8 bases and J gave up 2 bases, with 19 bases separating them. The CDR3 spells CASLTVGGGPYNEQFF. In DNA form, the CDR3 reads TGTGCCAGCCTAACCGTTGGGGGGGGCCCCTACAATGAGCAGTTCTTC.

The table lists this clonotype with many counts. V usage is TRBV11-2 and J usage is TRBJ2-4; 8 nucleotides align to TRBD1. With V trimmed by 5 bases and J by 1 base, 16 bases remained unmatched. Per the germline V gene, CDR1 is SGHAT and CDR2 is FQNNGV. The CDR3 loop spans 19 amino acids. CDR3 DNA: TGTGCCAGCAGCCCTTGGCAGGGGGCAGGAGTGGTGGCCAAAAACATTCAGTACTTC. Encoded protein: CASSPWQGAGVVAKNIQYF. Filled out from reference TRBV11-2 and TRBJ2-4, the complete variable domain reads EAGVAQSPRYKIIEKRQSVAFWCNPISGHATLYWYQQILGQGPKLLIQFQNNGVVDDSQLPKDRFSAERLKGVDSTLKIQPAKLEDSAVYLCASSPWQGAGVVAKNIQYFGAGTRLSVL.

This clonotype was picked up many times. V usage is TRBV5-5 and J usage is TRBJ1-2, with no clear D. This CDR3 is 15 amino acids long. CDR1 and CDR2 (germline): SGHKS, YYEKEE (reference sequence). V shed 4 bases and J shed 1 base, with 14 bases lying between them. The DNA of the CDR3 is TGTGCCAGCAGCGATCGGGCATCGGTTAACTATGGCTACACCTTC. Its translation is CASSDRASVNYGYTF.

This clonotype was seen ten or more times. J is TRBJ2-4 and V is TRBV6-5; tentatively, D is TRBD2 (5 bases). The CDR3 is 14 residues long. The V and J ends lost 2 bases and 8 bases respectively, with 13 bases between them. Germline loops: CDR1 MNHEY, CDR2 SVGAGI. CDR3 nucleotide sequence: TGTGCCAGCAGTTACGAGGCGGGTCGGCACATTCAGTACTTC. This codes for CASSYEAGRHIQYF.

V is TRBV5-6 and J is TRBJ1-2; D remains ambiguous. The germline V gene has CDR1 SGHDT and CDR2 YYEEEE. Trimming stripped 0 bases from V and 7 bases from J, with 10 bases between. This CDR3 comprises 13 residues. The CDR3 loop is CASSLDVVPGYTF. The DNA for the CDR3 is TGTGCCAGCAGCTTGGATGTGGTACCTGGCTACACCTTC.

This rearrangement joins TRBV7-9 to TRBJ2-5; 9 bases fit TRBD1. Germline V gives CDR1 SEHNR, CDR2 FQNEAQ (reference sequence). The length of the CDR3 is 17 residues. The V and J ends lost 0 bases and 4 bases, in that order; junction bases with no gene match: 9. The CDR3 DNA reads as TGTGCCAGCAGCTTAGCGACAGGACAGGGGAGGTCAGAGACCCAGTACTTC. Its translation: CASSLATGQGRSETQYF.